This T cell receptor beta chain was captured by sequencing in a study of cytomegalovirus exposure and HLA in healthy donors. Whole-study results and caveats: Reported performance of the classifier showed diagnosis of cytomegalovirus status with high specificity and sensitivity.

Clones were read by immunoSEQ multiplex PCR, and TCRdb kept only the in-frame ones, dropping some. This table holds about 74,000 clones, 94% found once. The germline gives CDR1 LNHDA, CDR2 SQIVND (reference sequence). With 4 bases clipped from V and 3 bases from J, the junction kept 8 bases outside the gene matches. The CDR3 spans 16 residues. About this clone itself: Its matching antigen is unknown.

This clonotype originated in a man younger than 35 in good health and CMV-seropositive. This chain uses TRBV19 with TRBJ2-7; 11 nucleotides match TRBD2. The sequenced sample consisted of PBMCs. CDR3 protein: CASSTSGTSGIYEQYF. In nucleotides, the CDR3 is TGTGCCAGTAGTACCTCCGGGACTAGCGGTATCTACGAGCAGTACTTC.